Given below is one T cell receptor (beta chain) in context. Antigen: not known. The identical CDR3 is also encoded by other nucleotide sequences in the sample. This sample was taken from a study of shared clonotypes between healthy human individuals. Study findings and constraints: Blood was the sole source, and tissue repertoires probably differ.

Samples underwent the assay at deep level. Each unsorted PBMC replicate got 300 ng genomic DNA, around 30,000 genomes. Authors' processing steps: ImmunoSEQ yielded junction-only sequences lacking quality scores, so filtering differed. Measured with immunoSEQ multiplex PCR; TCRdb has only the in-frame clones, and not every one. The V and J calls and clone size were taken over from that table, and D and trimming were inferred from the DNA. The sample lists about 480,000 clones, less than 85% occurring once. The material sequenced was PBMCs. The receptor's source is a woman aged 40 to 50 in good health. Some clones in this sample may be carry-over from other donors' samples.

CDR3 in amino acids: CASSVSSGSSYEQYF. The CDR3 region has the DNA TGTGCCAGCAGCGTCAGTAGCGGGAGCTCCTACGAGCAGTACTTC. The gene calls are TRBV7-2 and TRBJ2-7, with 9 bases identical to TRBD2. This CDR3 is built from 15 residues. Trimming at V came to 5 bases and at J to 0 bases, leaving 5 bases not matched to a gene. Germline V CDR1 and CDR2: SGHTA, FQGNSA.